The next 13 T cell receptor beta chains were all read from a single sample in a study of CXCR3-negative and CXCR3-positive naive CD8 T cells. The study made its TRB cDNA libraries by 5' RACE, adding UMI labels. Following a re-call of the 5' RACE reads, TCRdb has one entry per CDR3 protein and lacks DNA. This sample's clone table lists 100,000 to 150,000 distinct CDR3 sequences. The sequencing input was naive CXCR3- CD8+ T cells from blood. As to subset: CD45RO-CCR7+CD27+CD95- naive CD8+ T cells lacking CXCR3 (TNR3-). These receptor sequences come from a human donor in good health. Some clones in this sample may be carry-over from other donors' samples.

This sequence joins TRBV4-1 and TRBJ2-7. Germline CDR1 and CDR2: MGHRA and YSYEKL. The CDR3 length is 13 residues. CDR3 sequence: CASSQELGNEQYF.

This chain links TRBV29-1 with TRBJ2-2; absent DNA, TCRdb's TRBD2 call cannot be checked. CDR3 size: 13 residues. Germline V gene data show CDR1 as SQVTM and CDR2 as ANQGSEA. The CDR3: CSVELTGVGDLFF.

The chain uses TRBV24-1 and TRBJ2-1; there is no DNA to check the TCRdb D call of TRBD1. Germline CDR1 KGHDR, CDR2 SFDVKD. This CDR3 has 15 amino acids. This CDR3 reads CATSDIYGHYNEQFF.

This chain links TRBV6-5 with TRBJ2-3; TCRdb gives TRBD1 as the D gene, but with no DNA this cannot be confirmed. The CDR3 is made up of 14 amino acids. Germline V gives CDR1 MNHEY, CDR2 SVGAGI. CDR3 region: CASTPGSYSHTQYF.

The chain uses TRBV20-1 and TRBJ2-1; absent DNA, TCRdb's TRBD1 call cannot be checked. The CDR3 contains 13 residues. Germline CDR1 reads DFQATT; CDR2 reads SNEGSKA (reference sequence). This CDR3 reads CSAIPSPCNEQFF.

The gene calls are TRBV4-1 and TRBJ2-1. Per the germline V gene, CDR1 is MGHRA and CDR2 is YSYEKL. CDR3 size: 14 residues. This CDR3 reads CASSREGLPQEQFF.

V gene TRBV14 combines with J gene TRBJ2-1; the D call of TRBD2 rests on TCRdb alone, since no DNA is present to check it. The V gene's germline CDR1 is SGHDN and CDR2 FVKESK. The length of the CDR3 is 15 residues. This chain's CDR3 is CASSLRTSGNNEQFF.

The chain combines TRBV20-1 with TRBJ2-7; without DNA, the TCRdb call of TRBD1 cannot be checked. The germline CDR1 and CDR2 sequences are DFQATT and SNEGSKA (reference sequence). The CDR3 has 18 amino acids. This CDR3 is CSARRDREQREPPYEQYF.

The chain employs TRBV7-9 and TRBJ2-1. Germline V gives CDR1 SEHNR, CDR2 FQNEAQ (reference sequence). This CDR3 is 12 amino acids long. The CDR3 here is CASLLGNNEQFF.

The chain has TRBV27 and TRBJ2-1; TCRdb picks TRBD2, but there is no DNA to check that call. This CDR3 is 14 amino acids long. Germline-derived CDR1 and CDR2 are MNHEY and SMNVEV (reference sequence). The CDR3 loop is CASTAGGSYNEQFF.

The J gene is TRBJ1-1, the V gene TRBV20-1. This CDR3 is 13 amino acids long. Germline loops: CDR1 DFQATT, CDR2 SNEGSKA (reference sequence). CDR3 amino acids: CSARDQENTEAFF.

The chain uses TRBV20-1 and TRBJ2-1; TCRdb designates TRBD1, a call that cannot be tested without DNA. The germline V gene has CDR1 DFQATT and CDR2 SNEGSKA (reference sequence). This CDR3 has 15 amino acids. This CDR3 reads CSARAGTGGYNEQFF.

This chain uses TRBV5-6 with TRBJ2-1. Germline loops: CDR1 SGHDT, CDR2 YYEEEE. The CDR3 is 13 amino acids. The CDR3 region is CASSPVVAGEQFF.